This T cell receptor (beta chain) was identified during a study of cytomegalovirus exposure and HLA in healthy donors. Broader study findings: As immune exposure information, only CMV serostatus was available. In a later analysis, DRB1 alleles had the most associated TCRs; HLA-C alleles the fewest. TRBV6-2, TRBV6-3 and other indistinguishable V segments were excluded. Presence/absence analysis assumed near-uniform sequencing depth across donors.

Comment on this clone: Its antigen is undetermined.

Trimming stripped 6 bases from V and 4 bases from J, with 9 bases between. Germline CDR1 and CDR2: MDHEN and SYDVKM. This CDR3 region has 12 residues. PCR used 60 Vbeta primers and 13 Jbeta primers. Measured with immunoSEQ multiplex PCR; TCRdb has only the in-frame clones, and not every one. The sample contains 100,000 or so clones, approximately 70% of which appear only once. The receptor comes from a man in his forties or fifties in good health and CMV-seronegative. The chain combines TRBV28 with TRBJ1-1; perhaps TRBD1 as D (6 bases). The sequencing sample was made of PBMCs. CDR3 in amino acids: CASRTGFTEAFF. The CDR3 region has the DNA TGTGCCAGCAGAACAGGGTTCACTGAAGCTTTCTTT. The whole variable domain, remainder taken from reference TRBV28 and TRBJ1-1, is DVKVTQSSRYLVKRTGEKVFLECVQDMDHENMFWYRQDPGLGLRLIYFSYDVKMKEKGDIPEGYSVSREKKERFSLILESASTNQTSMYLCASRTGFTEAFFGQGTRLTVV.